This TCR beta chain was found in a study of cytomegalovirus exposure and HLA in healthy donors. Worth noting for this clone: The target antigen is unknown.

The germline V gene has CDR1 SGHRS and CDR2 YFSETQ. This CDR3 spans 16 amino acids. The junction had 9 bases not matched to a gene; V was cut back by 0 bases and J by 3 bases. The PCR used 60 Vbeta and 13 Jbeta primers. As originally analysed: Later analysis identified 80 million to 85 million unique TCR beta chains, 8.5 million to 13 million shared. Sequencing used immunoSEQ multiplex PCR; TCRdb keeps in-frame clones, though not all of them. The V and J calls and clone size were taken over from that table, and D and trimming were inferred from the DNA. Its listing shows tens of thousands of clones. Findings and caveats of the study: A link between a missense DCLRE1C variant and TCR beta V- and J-gene trimming emerged from a later analysis. Among immune exposure information, only CMV serostatus was available. As was reported, the HLA-A and HLA-B alleles of most subjects were accurately predicted from TCR beta sequences.

The chain combines TRBV5-1 with TRBJ2-7, with TRBD2 identical over 7 bases. The TCR sequence derives from a woman between 40 and 50 years old in good health and CMV-seropositive. Sequencing was performed on PBMCs. In DNA, the CDR3 is TGCGCCAGCAGCTTGGCCGAGGGCGGGAGCGGCTACGAGCAGTACTTC. It specifies CASSLAEGGSGYEQYF.